The rows below give T cell receptor beta chains drawn from one sample of a study of graft-versus-host responses after intestinal transplantation. Sequencing was performed with immunoSEQ multiplex PCR; in TCRdb, only in-frame clones are kept and a portion is missing. The repertoire holds under 30,000 clones, with 80% to 90% as singletons. Sequencing was performed on PBMCs, taken around 14 months after intestinal transplant. These receptors were obtained from a human patient who received an intestinal transplant, so some T cells may come from the graft donor. The conserved cysteine and the conserved F or W are not part of the CDR3 here. Fields, in order: J gene, V gene, CDR3 protein.

j_call: TRBJ2-5; v_call: TRBV29-1; cdr3_aa: SVGEQAETQY
j_call: TRBJ2-3; v_call: TRBV7-2; cdr3_aa: ASSSSGGLRTDTQY
j_call: TRBJ1-1; v_call: TRBV28; cdr3_aa: ASSLWGLEATEAF
j_call: TRBJ1-2; v_call: TRBV25-1; cdr3_aa: ASSERVARGYT
j_call: TRBJ2-3; v_call: TRBV7-8; cdr3_aa: ASSLFSASGSVVDTQY
j_call: TRBJ1-4; v_call: TRBV5-8; cdr3_aa: ASSLAIATNEKLF
j_call: TRBJ2-5; v_call: TRBV18; cdr3_aa: ASSAGETQY
j_call: TRBJ2-3; v_call: TRBV7-9; cdr3_aa: ASSLVEGSSTDTQY
j_call: TRBJ1-4; v_call: TRBV19; cdr3_aa: ASSLTGTGKEKLF
j_call: TRBJ1-6; v_call: TRBV2; cdr3_aa: ASSESGRTYNSPLH